A selection of T cell receptor beta chains follows, all from one sample in a study of blood T cell repertoires in COVID-19. Profiled with immunoSEQ multiplex PCR; TCRdb holds only in-frame clones, not every one. The sample records around 360,000 clones, about 89% being singletons. The specimen was PBMCs or T cells enriched from blood (not recorded which). These receptors were taken from a middle-aged man in a cohort exposed to, infected with or recovered from COVID-19 (not recorded which). Both conserved end residues are part of each CDR3. D genes are given only for firm matches. The listing skips clone size in some rows; elsewhere it reads once, few, many or a size class.

j_call,v_call,clone_size,d_call,cdr3_aa,cdr3_nt
TRBJ1-6,TRBV6-1,-,TRBD1,CASSNTGENSPLHF,TGTGCCAGCAGTAACACAGGGGAGAATTCACCCCTCCACTTT
TRBJ2-2,TRBV24-1,few,-,CATGQGPTGELFF,TGTGCCACCGGGCAGGGCCCCACCGGGGAGCTGTTTTTT
TRBJ2-7,TRBV4-1,-,TRBD2,CASSQVGGLAGGNEQYF,TGCGCCAGCAGCCAAGTCGGGGGACTAGCGGGAGGCAACGAGCAGTACTTC
TRBJ2-2,TRBV5-1,-,-,CASSLRRAGTGELFF,TGCGCCAGCAGCTTAAGGAGGGCGGGGACCGGGGAGCTGTTTTTT
TRBJ2-5,TRBV7-9,-,-,CASSPGAETQYF,TGTGCCAGCAGCCCAGGGGCAGAGACCCAGTACTTC
TRBJ1-2,TRBV15,-,TRBD1,CATSKAGQNYGYTF,TGTGCCACCAGCAAGGCGGGACAGAACTATGGCTACACCTTC
TRBJ2-7,TRBV5-4,-,TRBD2,CASAVGGRTHEQYF,TGTGCCAGCGCTGTTGGCGGGAGAACGCACGAGCAGTACTTC
TRBJ2-1,TRBV19,-,TRBD1,CASRTGAEQFF,TGTGCCAGTCGGACAGGGGCGGAGCAGTTCTTC
TRBJ2-7,TRBV9,-,TRBD2,CASSTGLQNAEQYF,TGTGCCAGCAGCACGGGACTACAGAACGCAGAGCAGTACTTC
TRBJ1-2,TRBV6-5,few,TRBD1,CASRAPGTAYGYTF,TGTGCCAGCAGGGCCCCCGGGACAGCATATGGCTACACCTTC
TRBJ2-2,TRBV19,-,TRBD1,CASSGTGNAGELFF,TGTGCCAGTAGTGGGACAGGAAACGCCGGGGAGCTGTTTTTT
TRBJ1-1,TRBV28,-,-,CASSLAGEGAEAFF,TGTGCCAGCAGTTTAGCGGGGGAAGGGGCTGAAGCTTTCTTT
TRBJ1-5,TRBV28,once,-,CASSLRGNSNQPQHF,TGTGCCAGCAGTTTACGAGGGAATAGCAATCAGCCCCAGCATTTT
TRBJ2-7,TRBV18,-,TRBD2,CASSTGTSGPPYEQYF,TGTGCCAGCTCAACCGGGACTAGCGGGCCTCCCTACGAGCAGTACTTC
TRBJ2-3,TRBV6-5,-,TRBD2,CASRIAGVGADTQYF,TGTGCCAGCCGAATAGCGGGAGTAGGGGCAGATACGCAGTATTTT
TRBJ1-6,TRBV21-1,-,-,CASSKPQGPNSPLHF,TGTGCCAGCAGCAAACCCCAGGGCCCTAATTCACCCCTCCACTTT
TRBJ2-3,TRBV28,-,-,CASSLRQGYSQYF,TGTGCCAGCAGCCTACGCCAGGGTTACTCGCAGTATTTT
TRBJ1-5,TRBV15,-,TRBD1,CATSLGQGRYQPQHF,TGTGCCACCAGCCTAGGACAGGGCAGATATCAGCCCCAGCATTTT
TRBJ2-3,TRBV5-1,once,TRBD2,CASSVAGGGTDTQYF,TGCGCCAGCAGCGTAGCGGGAGGGGGCACAGATACGCAGTATTTT
TRBJ1-5,TRBV19,-,TRBD1,CASSSEGRGIQPQHF,TGTGCCAGTAGTTCGGAGGGCAGGGGGATACAGCCCCAGCATTTT
TRBJ1-5,TRBV18,-,TRBD1,CASSLGTDSNQPQHF,TGTGCCAGCTCATTAGGGACAGATAGCAATCAGCCCCAGCATTTT
TRBJ2-7,TRBV18,-,TRBD1,CASSPGTGSSEQYF,TGTGCCAGCTCACCAGGGACAGGATCCTCCGAGCAGTACTTC
TRBJ2-1,TRBV18,-,-,CASSPPATPYNEQFF,TGTGCCAGCTCACCACCTGCGACTCCTTACAATGAGCAGTTCTTC
TRBJ2-3,TRBV5-6,-,TRBD2,CASSLRTSVSTDTQYF,TGTGCCAGCAGCCTAAGGACTAGCGTTAGCACAGATACGCAGTATTTT
TRBJ1-2,TRBV30,-,-,CASLGGNYGYTF,TGTGCCAGCCTCGGGGGGAACTATGGCTACACCTTC
TRBJ1-6,TRBV28,-,TRBD1,CASNTGGDNSPLHF,TGTGCCAGCAACACAGGGGGTGATAATTCACCCCTCCACTTT
TRBJ2-2,TRBV9,-,TRBD2,CASSVAGSGSTGELFF,TGTGCCAGCAGCGTAGCGGGCAGCGGGAGCACCGGGGAGCTGTTTTTT
TRBJ2-1,TRBV9,-,-,CASSAGGTSYNEQFF,TGTGCCAGCAGCGCCGGAGGGACCTCCTACAATGAGCAGTTCTTC
TRBJ2-1,TRBV24-1,-,TRBD2,CATSDLPPPSGSYEQFF,TGTGCCACCAGTGATTTGCCCCCGCCTAGCGGGAGTTATGAGCAGTTCTTC
TRBJ2-7,TRBV4-2,-,TRBD1,CASSLIPGQSGEQYF,TGTGCCAGCAGCCTTATCCCGGGACAGTCTGGCGAGCAGTACTTC
TRBJ1-1,TRBV18,-,-,CASSPTKGLIEAFF,TGTGCCAGCTCACCTACGAAAGGACTGATTGAAGCTTTCTTT
TRBJ2-5,TRBV19,-,-,CASSIMEGGVRETQYF,TGTGCCAGTAGTATAATGGAGGGCGGGGTCAGAGAGACCCAGTACTTC
TRBJ2-2,TRBV5-4,once,TRBD1,CASSRQGNTGELFF,TGTGCCAGCAGCAGACAGGGGAACACCGGGGAGCTGTTTTTT
TRBJ1-5,TRBV7-6,-,-,CASSLASGLNQPQHF,TGTGCCAGCAGCTTAGCGTCAGGGCTTAATCAGCCCCAGCATTTT
TRBJ2-1,TRBV28,-,-,CASSFYHSGFVEQFF,TGTGCCAGCAGTTTTTATCATTCGGGATTTGTTGAGCAGTTCTTC
TRBJ2-7,TRBV15,few,TRBD1,CATSLRAGTGRNEQYF,TGTGCCACCAGCTTACGGGCCGGGACAGGGAGGAACGAGCAGTACTTC
TRBJ1-2,TRBV5-4,-,TRBD1,CASSDIQGARYTF,TGTGCCAGCAGCGACATACAGGGGGCGCGCTACACCTTC
TRBJ2-7,TRBV6-5,-,-,CASSYGDSRFYEQYF,TGTGCCAGCAGTTACGGGGACTCCCGGTTTTACGAGCAGTACTTC
TRBJ2-2,TRBV7-2,-,-,CASSPRGTNTGELFF,TGTGCCAGCAGCCCGAGGGGGACGAACACCGGGGAGCTGTTTTTT
TRBJ1-1,TRBV30,few,-,CAWSVPVGAWTEAFF,TGTGCCTGGAGTGTACCGGTAGGGGCATGGACTGAAGCTTTCTTT
TRBJ1-2,TRBV5-4,-,TRBD1,CASSPPGRGRDGYTF,TGTGCCAGCAGCCCCCCCGGCAGGGGGCGGGATGGCTACACCTTC
TRBJ2-7,TRBV5-4,-,TRBD2,CASSLALGLAGGQQYF,TGTGCCAGCAGCTTGGCCCTCGGACTAGCGGGCGGGCAGCAGTACTTC
TRBJ2-1,TRBV7-9,-,-,CASSYDYAYNEQFF,TGTGCCAGCAGCTACGACTACGCCTACAATGAGCAGTTCTTC
TRBJ1-2,TRBV2,-,TRBD1,CASSPTGGGYGYTF,TGTGCCAGCAGCCCGACAGGGGGTGGCTATGGCTACACCTTC
TRBJ2-3,TRBV5-6,-,-,CASSLKRYTDTQYF,TGTGCCAGCAGTTTAAAGCGGTACACAGATACGCAGTATTTT
TRBJ2-4,TRBV6-5,-,-,CASSRTALAKNIQYF,TGTGCCAGCAGTAGGACAGCCCTAGCCAAAAACATTCAGTACTTC
TRBJ2-1,TRBV29-1,-,-,CSVGLAGLSYNEQFF,TGCAGCGTTGGTTTGGCGGGACTGTCCTACAATGAGCAGTTCTTC
TRBJ2-5,TRBV7-2,few,-,CASSLGLAKETQYF,TGTGCCAGCAGCTTAGGTCTAGCGAAAGAGACCCAGTACTTC
TRBJ2-3,TRBV5-1,-,TRBD2,CASSQMTSGSADTQYF,TGCGCCAGCAGCCAAATGACTAGCGGGAGTGCAGATACGCAGTATTTT